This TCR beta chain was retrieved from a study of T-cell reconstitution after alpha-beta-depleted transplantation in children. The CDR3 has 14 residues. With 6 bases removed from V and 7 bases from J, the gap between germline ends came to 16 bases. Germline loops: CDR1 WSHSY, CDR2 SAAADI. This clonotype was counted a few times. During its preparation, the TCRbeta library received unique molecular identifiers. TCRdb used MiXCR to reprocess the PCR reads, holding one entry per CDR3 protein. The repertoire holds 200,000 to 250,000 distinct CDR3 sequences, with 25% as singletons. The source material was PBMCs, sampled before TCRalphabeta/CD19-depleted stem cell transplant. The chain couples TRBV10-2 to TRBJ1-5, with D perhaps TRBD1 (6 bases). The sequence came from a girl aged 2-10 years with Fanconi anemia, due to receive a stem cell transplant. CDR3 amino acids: CASSDRTLNQPQHF. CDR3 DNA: TGCGCCAGCAGCGACAGGACTCTCAACCAGCCCCAGCATTTT.